This TCR beta chain came from a study of blood T cells in healthy people across ages (dated by TCRdb to between 2014 and 2017). About the investigation overall: In model experiments, roughly one uniquely barcoded TCR beta cDNA molecule per two T cells was captured by template switching. Using deep sequencing normalized with unique cDNA molecular identifiers, the study measured how TCR beta repertoire diversity changes with age. Donors were grouped into four age groups: young (average approximately 15 years), middle-aged (under 40), aged (about 59) and long-lived (82). To avoid experimental bias, donors of different ages were distributed randomly across sequencing lanes. Using the same blood draw, the study looked at two additional independent replicas of 1 million unique cDNA reads for two donors, one aged 18 to 30 and the other aged 80 or older.

As to this clonotype: What antigen it recognizes has not been identified. Base qualities are missing; no much larger clone stands one base away.

The roughly 37 donors, aged 6 to 90 years, were systemically healthy Caucasian individuals from Russia. Each donor gave approximately 9.3 milliliters of peripheral blood, collected into EDTA-treated Vacutainer tubes. PBMCs were isolated by Ficoll-Paque density-gradient centrifugation, with at least 7 million obtained per sample. Total RNA, at least 6 micrograms per sample, was extracted from PBMCs with Trizol reagent. For every donor, flow cytometry on a PBMC aliquot measured the percentage of naive CD45RAhigh/CD27high T cells. Receptor amplification or capture employed 5' RACE. A second PCR of roughly 7 to 11 cycles was performed with a sample-barcoded 5' primer and a J-beta primer mix. A unique molecular identifier was introduced onto each TCR beta cDNA molecule by a template-switch 5' adaptor carrying 12 random nucleotides. Each sample yielded at least 3 million CDR3-containing paired-end reads. First-strand cDNA was synthesized from all RNA with the Mint cDNA synthesis kit, primed by a TRBC-specific oligonucleotide. All cDNA was treated with uracil-DNA glycosylase and then went through a first 18-cycle PCR with the universal primers M1SS and BC2_uni_R. As for how the authors treated the data: Normalization of each sample was performed by random selection of 1 million high-quality reads, each carrying a distinct molecular identifier. Instead of being binned into consensus sequences, reads that shared molecular identifiers were thrown out. MiTCR, set to a Q25 quality threshold and the strictest error-elimination algorithm, was used for CDR3 identification, clonotype clustering and error correction. Lower-bound total TCR beta diversity was estimated with a nonparametric unseen species model using Euler transformation. TCRdb cleaned the public reads at Q25 with fastp, built clones with MiXCR and kept in-frame beta chains. Records with the same CDR3 protein are collapsed into one entry carrying the most frequent genes and DNA. Here the V and J calls rest on TCRdb's processing, not on the authors' analysis. The sample table lists around 2 million distinct CDR3 sequences, around 40% of them with a count of one. In total, the top ten clones hold 23% of the sample.

On the study overall, not on this receptor specifically: The long-lived group showed more naive CD4+ T cells, fewer expanded clones and increased TCR diversity than the aged group, suggesting age selection. Estimates of total diversity based on one million sequenced T cells were considered lower bounds and underestimates. Conclusive comparison of naive and antigen-experienced compartments was prevented by the profiling of bulk unsorted PBMCs. Donor CMV infection status was unknown, potentially confounding age-related changes in expanded clonotypes. As age increased, observed TCR beta diversity per million T cells dropped in a roughly linear way, and a significant reduction was already evident by age 40. A strong correlation was found between observed TCR beta diversity and the percentage of naive T cells measured by flow cytometry.

Reading from cysteine to phenylalanine, the CDR3 counts 16 amino acids. CDR3 DNA only is kept here, 48 bases in frame from base 1. The germline V gene specifies SGHTA as CDR1 and FQGTGA as CDR2. Germline trimming amounts to 4 bases on V and 4 bases on J, with 4 as the count of junction bases outside the gene matches. The chain uses TRBV7-3 and TRBJ2-2; the central 12 bases match TRBD2. The sample comprised blood. The sequence was obtained from a human donor in good health. The encoded CDR3 is CASSWTSGEATGELFF. The DNA sequence reads TGTGCCAGCAGCTGGACTAGCGGGGAGGCCACCGGGGAGCTGTTTTTT.